This T cell receptor (beta chain) was found in a study of regulatory T cells in long-lasting Graves disease. Specified time point: newly diagnosed GD, antithyroid drugs for less than 3 months. Scientists built the TCR library using RNA that was extracted from PBMCs. American Thyroid Association guidelines defined how Graves' disease was diagnosed. This CDR3 has 10 residues. Germline assignment: CDR1 DFQATT and CDR2 SNEGSKA (reference sequence). V was pared by 5 bases and J by 3 bases, with 4 bases between. Assembly of TCR beta libraries relied on iRepertoire HTBI primers together with Arm-PCR of CDR3 regions. TCRdb re-called the multiplex PCR reads through MiXCR, storing one row per CDR3 protein. The data hold some 600,000 distinct CDR3 sequences, with 15% to 20% observed a single time. This clonotype was detected ten times or more. Another study also made use of these data, one on T cells in Graves' hyperthyroidism and ophthalmopathy.

The chain combines TRBV20-1 with TRBJ1-1; D remains unclear. Source: peripheral blood mononuclear cells (PBMCs), taken at new diagnosis, from a patient treated with antithyroid drugs. The sequence derives from a man aged 18 to 29 with Graves disease. CDR3 in amino acids: CSADDTEAFF. For the CDR3, the DNA is TGCAGTGCTGATGACACTGAAGCTTTCTTT.